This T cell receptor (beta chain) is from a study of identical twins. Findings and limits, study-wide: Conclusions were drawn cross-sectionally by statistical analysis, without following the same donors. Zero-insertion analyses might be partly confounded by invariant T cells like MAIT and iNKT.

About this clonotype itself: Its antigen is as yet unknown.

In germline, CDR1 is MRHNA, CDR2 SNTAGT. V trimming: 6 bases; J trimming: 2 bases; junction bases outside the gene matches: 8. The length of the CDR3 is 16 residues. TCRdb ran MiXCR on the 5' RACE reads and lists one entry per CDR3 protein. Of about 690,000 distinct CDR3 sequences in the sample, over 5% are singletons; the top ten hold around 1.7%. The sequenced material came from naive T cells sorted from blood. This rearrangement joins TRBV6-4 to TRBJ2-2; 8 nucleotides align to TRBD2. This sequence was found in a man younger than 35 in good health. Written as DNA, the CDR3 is TGTGCCAGCAGCCCACTAGCGGTCCTAAACACCGGGGAGCTGTTTTTT. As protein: CASSPLAVLNTGELFF.